This TCR beta chain was found in a study of response to subunit inactivated influenza vaccine. Germline assignment: CDR1 MNHEY and CDR2 SMNVEV (reference sequence). The CDR3 contains 16 residues. Trimming left V 5 bases short and J 2 bases short, with 19 bases between. MiXCR was run by TCRdb on the RT-PCR reads, yielding one entry per CDR3 protein. The sample includes about 480,000 distinct CDR3 sequences, approximately 11% of them seen just once. The sequencing used PBMCs from blood, collected around seven weeks after vaccination. The sequence derives from a middle-aged man who received an inactivated influenza vaccine. The V and J genes are TRBV27 and TRBJ2-7; the D gene is possibly TRBD2 (6 bases). DNA of the CDR3: TGTGCCAGCAGTGTTTCATTAGCGGACTTAACCTACGAGCAGTACTTC. It encodes CASSVSLADLTYEQYF.